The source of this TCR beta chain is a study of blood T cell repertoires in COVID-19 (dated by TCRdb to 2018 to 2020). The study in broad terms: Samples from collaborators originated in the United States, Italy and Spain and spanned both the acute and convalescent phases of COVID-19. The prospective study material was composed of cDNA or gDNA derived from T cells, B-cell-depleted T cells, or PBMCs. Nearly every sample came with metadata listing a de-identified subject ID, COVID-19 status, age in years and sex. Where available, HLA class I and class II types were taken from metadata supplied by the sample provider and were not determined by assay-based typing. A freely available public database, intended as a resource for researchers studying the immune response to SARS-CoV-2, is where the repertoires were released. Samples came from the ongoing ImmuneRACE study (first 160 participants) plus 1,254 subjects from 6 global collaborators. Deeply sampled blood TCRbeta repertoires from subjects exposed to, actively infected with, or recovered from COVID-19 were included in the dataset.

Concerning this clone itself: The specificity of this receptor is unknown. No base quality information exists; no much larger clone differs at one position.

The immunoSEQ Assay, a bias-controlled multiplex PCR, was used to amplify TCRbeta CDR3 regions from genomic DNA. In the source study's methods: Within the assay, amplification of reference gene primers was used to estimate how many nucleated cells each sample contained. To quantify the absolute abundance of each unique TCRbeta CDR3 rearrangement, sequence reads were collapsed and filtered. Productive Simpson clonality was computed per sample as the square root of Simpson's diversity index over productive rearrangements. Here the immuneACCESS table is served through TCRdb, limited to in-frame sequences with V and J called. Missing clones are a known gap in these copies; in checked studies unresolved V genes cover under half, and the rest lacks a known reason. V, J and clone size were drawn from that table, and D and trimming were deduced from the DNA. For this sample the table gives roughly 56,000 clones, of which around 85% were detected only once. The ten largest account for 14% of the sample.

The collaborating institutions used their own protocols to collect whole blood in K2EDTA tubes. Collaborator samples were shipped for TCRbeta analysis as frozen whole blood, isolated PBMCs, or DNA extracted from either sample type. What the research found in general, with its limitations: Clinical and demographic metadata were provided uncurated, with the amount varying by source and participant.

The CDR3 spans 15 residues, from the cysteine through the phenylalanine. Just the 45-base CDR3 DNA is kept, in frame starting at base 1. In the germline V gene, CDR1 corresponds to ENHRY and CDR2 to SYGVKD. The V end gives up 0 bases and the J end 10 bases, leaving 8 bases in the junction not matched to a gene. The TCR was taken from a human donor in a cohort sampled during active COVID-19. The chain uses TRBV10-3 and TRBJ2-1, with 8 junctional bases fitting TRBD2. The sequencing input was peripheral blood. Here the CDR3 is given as CAISESEVAGYEQFF. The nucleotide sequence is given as TGTGCCATCAGTGAGTCGGAGGTAGCGGGATACGAGCAGTTCTTC.